This T cell receptor beta chain is drawn from a study of T-cell reconstitution after alpha-beta-depleted transplantation in children. Study-level points and caveats: Once a year had passed after transplant, T-cell counts and diversity came mostly from newly produced T cells. Some patients owed their high day-60 TCRbeta diversity to surviving recipient T cells and thymic progenitors.

This clonotype was counted many times. Its antigen is as yet unknown. Using unique molecular identifiers, the investigators prepared the TCRbeta library. Using its own MiXCR run on the PCR reads, TCRdb lists one record per CDR3 protein. Among approximately 7,000 distinct CDR3 sequences, around a tenth were seen once, and the ten largest hold 20% to 25%. This CDR3 region has 15 residues. The V and J ends lost 8 bases and 4 bases, in that order; junction bases with no gene match: 13. Germline-derived CDR1 and CDR2 are LNHDA and SQIVND (reference sequence). Sample: PBMCs, mostly from graft donor cells, taken 180 days after TCRalphabeta/CD19-depleted stem cell transplant. The source is a child younger than two who had a stem cell transplant for acute myeloid leukemia, so the T cells may come from the graft donor. V is TRBV19 and J is TRBJ1-2; 7 bases are a match to TRBD1. The CDR3 here is CASRGQVLSFYGYTF. The CDR3 DNA reads as TGTGCCAGTCGCGGACAGGTTCTTTCCTTCTATGGCTACACCTTC.